One sample yielded the 25 T cell receptor beta chains listed below, sequenced in a study of response to subunit inactivated influenza vaccine. TCRdb redid the calling of the RT-PCR reads with MiXCR, one entry per CDR3 protein. The data hold almost 600,000 distinct CDR3 sequences, with around 15% observed a single time. Specimen: PBMCs from blood, collected roughly 13 days after vaccination. All receptors come from a man in his fifties who received an inactivated influenza vaccine.

J is TRBJ2-1 and V is TRBV7-9; no firm D call. CDR3 length equals 13 residues. Per germline, CDR1 SEHNR and CDR2 FQNEAQ (reference sequence). Deletions cut 1 base from V and 7 bases from J, with 8 bases between. In DNA form, the CDR3 reads TGTGCCAGCAGCTTAGACCCCGGTAATGAGCAGTTCTTC. This gives the protein CASSLDPGNEQFF.

This clonotype was observed many times. This sequence joins TRBV5-1 and TRBJ2-1; either TRBD1 or TRBD2 may supply D (6 bases each). V gave up 3 bases and J gave up 3 bases, with 16 bases separating them. The CDR3 contains 16 residues. From germline, CDR1 is SGHRS and CDR2 YFSETQ. The CDR3 nucleotides are TGCGCCAGCAGCTACTTACAGGGAGGTGGCTACAATGAGCAGTTCTTC. Translation: CASSYLQGGGYNEQFF.

V and J are TRBV25-1 and TRBJ2-7; 9 bases are shared with TRBD1. Trimming took 6 bases from V and 6 from J; bases not matched to a gene: 3. This CDR3 region has 12 residues. The germline gives CDR1 MGHDK, CDR2 SYGVNS. Here the CDR3 reads CASRGQGSEQYF. The CDR3 coding sequence is TGTGCCAGCAGGGGACAGGGTTCCGAGCAGTACTTC.

This chain joins TRBV28 and TRBJ2-7; D is unclear. Germline V CDR1 and CDR2: MDHEN, SYDVKM. CDR3 length equals 13 residues. V was pared by 7 bases and J by 0 bases, with 10 bases between. CDR3 sequence: CASTTDTSYEQYF. DNA for the CDR3: TGTGCCAGCACTACTGACACCTCCTACGAGCAGTACTTC. The whole variable domain, filled in from reference TRBV28 and TRBJ2-7, reads DVKVTQSSRYLVKRTGEKVFLECVQDMDHENMFWYRQDPGLGLRLIYFSYDVKMKEKGDIPEGYSVSREKKERFSLILESASTNQTSMYLCASTTDTSYEQYFGPGTRLTVT.

Only a few counts were recorded for this clonotype. The chain combines TRBV5-1 with TRBJ2-2, with a tentative D call TRBD2 (5 bases). V was cut by 4 bases and J by 6 bases, with 16 bases left in between. CDR1 and CDR2 (germline): SGHRS, YFSETQ. This CDR3 comprises 15 residues. The CDR3 spells CASSAGVHISGELFF. The CDR3 DNA reads as TGCGCCAGCAGCGCCGGGGTTCATATATCCGGGGAGCTGTTTTTT.

This clonotype was counted at least ten times. This chain links TRBV28 with TRBJ2-1; perhaps TRBD2 as D (5 bases). The CDR3 covers 16 residues. Germline V gene sequence: CDR1 MDHEN, CDR2 SYDVKM. With 5 bases removed from V and 1 base from J, the gap between germline ends came to 15 bases. The CDR3 here is CASSPGIAKSYNEQFF. The DNA for the CDR3 is TGTGCCAGCAGTCCCGGGATAGCCAAGTCCTACAATGAGCAGTTCTTC.

The chain links TRBV19 to TRBJ1-3; D may be TRBD1 (5 bases). The germline CDR1 and CDR2 sequences are LNHDA and SQIVND (reference sequence). Trimming removed 9 bases at V and 2 bases at J, with 11 bases between. The CDR3 is 13 residues long. The CDR3 here is CASAQATGNTIYF. The CDR3 DNA reads TGTGCCAGCGCACAGGCAACTGGAAACACCATATATTTT.

This clonotype was seen only a few times. This chain links TRBV5-1 with TRBJ2-3; D is possibly TRBD2 (5 bases). There are 15 residues in the CDR3. Trimming took 4 bases from V and 5 from J, leaving 17 bases between them. CDR1 and CDR2 (germline): SGHRS, YFSETQ. The CDR3 DNA is TGCGCCAGCAGCGCAGACGATACTCGGGGAGATACGCAGTATTTT. As protein: CASSADDTRGDTQYF. The variable domain in full, with the rest retrieved from reference TRBV5-1 and TRBJ2-3, is KAGVTQTPRYLIKTRGQQVTLSCSPISGHRSVSWYQQTPGQGLQFLFEYFSETQRNKGNFPGRFSGRQFSNSRSEMNVSTLELGDSALYLCASSADDTRGDTQYFGPGTRLTVL.

The chain is built from TRBV10-1 and TRBJ2-1, with D unclear. Germline V gene data show CDR1 as WNHNN and CDR2 as SYGVQD (reference sequence). This CDR3 comprises 19 residues. V lost 5 bases and J lost 0, with 23 bases in between. The CDR3 region has the DNA TGCGCCAGCAGTTTCGGTATCCCGGTCTCTCGAGGCTCCTACAATGAGCAGTTCTTC. It yields the protein CASSFGIPVSRGSYNEQFF.

This clonotype showed up just once. The chain has TRBV5-1 and TRBJ2-1; no clear D gene. V dropped 2 bases and J dropped 8 bases, with 8 bases sitting between them. The CDR3 spans 12 residues. In germline, CDR1 is SGHRS, CDR2 YFSETQ. This CDR3 reads CASSFSMDEQFF. The CDR3 DNA reads as TGCGCCAGCAGCTTTTCAATGGATGAGCAGTTCTTC.

This clonotype appeared a few times. The genes are TRBV7-9 and TRBJ2-5, with a possible D match to TRBD2 (6 bases). Germline assignment: CDR1 SEHNR and CDR2 FQNEAQ (reference sequence). V was clipped by 5 bases and J by 7 bases, with 17 bases between them. The CDR3 totals 14 residues. CDR3 region: CASSQLRGGMTQYF. As DNA, the CDR3 is TGTGCCAGCAGCCAATTGCGGGGTGGTATGACCCAGTACTTC. The variable domain in full, completed from reference TRBV7-9 and TRBJ2-5, reads DTGVSQNPRHKITKRGQNVTFRCDPISEHNRLYWYRQTLGQGPEFLTYFQNEAQLEKSRLLSDRFSAERPKGSFSTLEIQRTEQGDSAMYLCASSQLRGGMTQYFGPGTRLLVL.

This clonotype came up a few times. V and J are TRBV6-5 and TRBJ1-5; D possibly corresponds to TRBD1 (5 bases). CDR3 length: 15 residues. V lost 4 bases, J lost 0 bases, and 10 bases lay in between. CDR1 and CDR2 from the germline V gene are MNHEY and SVGAGI. CDR3 sequence (DNA): TGTGCCAGCAGTTCCGGGACCGATAGCAATCAGCCCCAGCATTTT. This sequence encodes CASSSGTDSNQPQHF.

This clonotype came up many times. This sequence joins TRBV6-2 or TRBV6-3 and TRBJ1-5; the D is unclear. The V and J ends lost 4 bases and 2 bases respectively, with 15 bases between them. CDR1 and CDR2 (germline): MNHEY, SVGEGT. The CDR3 spans 16 residues. The CDR3 loop reads CASSWESLVGNQPQHF. In DNA form, the CDR3 reads TGTGCCAGCAGTTGGGAATCCCTGGTGGGCAATCAGCCCCAGCATTTT.

This clonotype was observed a handful of times. This sequence joins TRBV18 and TRBJ1-3; D may be TRBD1 (6 bases). The germline V gene has CDR1 KGHSH and CDR2 LQKENI. The CDR3 consists of 15 residues. With 0 bases removed from V and 1 base from J, the gap between germline ends came to 7 bases. Here the CDR3 reads CASSPPGQSGNTIYF. The CDR3 coding sequence is TGTGCCAGCTCACCACCCGGACAGTCTGGAAACACCATATATTTT.

This clonotype was seen just once. This rearrangement joins TRBV7-2 to TRBJ2-3; 9 bases agree with TRBD2. V lost 0 bases to trimming and J lost 0 bases; unmatched junction nucleotides: 4. CDR1 is SGHTA and CDR2 is FQGNSA in the germline V gene. This CDR3 has 17 residues. The CDR3 nucleotides read TGTGCCAGCAGCTTAGCAGCTAGCGGGGTTAGCACAGATACGCAGTATTTT. It is translated as CASSLAASGVSTDTQYF. The full variable domain, its missing parts supplied by reference TRBV7-2 and TRBJ2-3, is GAGVSQSPSNKVTEKGKDVELRCDPISGHTALYWYRQSLGQGLEFLIYFQGNSAPDKSGLPSDRFSAERTGGSVSTLTIQRTQQEDSAVYLCASSLAASGVSTDTQYFGPGTRLTVL.

This clonotype was counted only a few times. The chain links TRBV30 to TRBJ2-1, with D possibly called TRBD1 or TRBD2 (5 bases each). The CDR3 sequence is 12 residues long. The germline gives CDR1 GTSNPN, CDR2 SVGIG (reference sequence). V lost 1 base, J lost 10 bases, and 11 bases lay in between. CDR3 sequence (DNA): TGTGCCTGGAGTGGAAACGGGGACGAGCAGTTCTTC. Translating gives CAWSGNGDEQFF.

The rearrangement links TRBV5-1 to TRBJ2-5; weak D call: TRBD2 (5 bases). CDR1 is SGHRS and CDR2 is YFSETQ in the germline V gene. V was cut by 4 bases and J by 7 bases, with 17 bases left in between. This CDR3 comprises 14 residues. The CDR3 region has the DNA TGCGCCAGCAGCCCTTCGACGGCCCGGGGGACCCAGTACTTC. Protein product: CASSPSTARGTQYF. Based on the CDR3 plus reference TRBV5-1 and TRBJ2-5, the full variable domain is KAGVTQTPRYLIKTRGQQVTLSCSPISGHRSVSWYQQTPGQGLQFLFEYFSETQRNKGNFPGRFSGRQFSNSRSEMNVSTLELGDSALYLCASSPSTARGTQYFGPGTRLLVL.

This clonotype was seen a handful of times. The chain uses TRBV29-1 and TRBJ2-3; D is perhaps TRBD1 or TRBD2 (7 bases each). Trimming stripped 4 bases from V and 6 bases from J, with 14 bases between. Germline V gene data show CDR1 as SQVTM and CDR2 as ANQGSEA. CDR3 size: 13 residues. CDR3 amino acids: CSVVGRGGDTQYF. In nucleotides, the CDR3 is TGCAGCGTTGTAGGCAGGGGGGGCGATACGCAGTATTTT.

This clonotype has ten or more counts. The V gene is TRBV6-2 or TRBV6-3, the J gene TRBJ2-1; 8 nucleotides align to TRBD1. The CDR3 spans 17 residues. The V segment lost 1 base and the J segment 0 bases; nucleotides outside the gene matches: 5. In germline, CDR1 is MNHEY, CDR2 SVGEGT. The CDR3 nucleotides are TGTGCCAGCAGTTACTACAATCAGGGGGCCTCCTACAATGAGCAGTTCTTC. It specifies CASSYYNQGASYNEQFF.

In its sample, this clonotype was seen many times. This rearrangement joins TRBV7-2 to TRBJ2-7; 10 bases align to TRBD2. V shed 4 bases, J shed 4 bases, and the junction held 10 bases outside the gene matches. Germline V gives CDR1 SGHTA, CDR2 FQGNSA. The CDR3 extends over 16 amino acids. The CDR3 nucleotides read TGTGCCAGCAGCTCACCTACTAGCGGGAACCCATACGAGCAGTACTTC. Amino acid sequence: CASSSPTSGNPYEQYF.

The chain uses TRBV4-2 and TRBJ2-1; D tentatively reads TRBD1 or TRBD2 (5 bases each). CDR1 is LGHNA, CDR2 YNFKEQ, per germline. Trimming shortened V by 0 bases and J by 0 bases, and 12 bases separated the two germline ends. The CDR3 consists of 17 residues. CDR3 region: CASSQELRGGSYNEQFF. The CDR3 DNA reads as TGTGCCAGCAGCCAAGAGTTACGGGGCGGCTCCTACAATGAGCAGTTCTTC.

This clonotype was observed a few times. At one boundary the junction diverges from the germline segment, which might be a read error. The chain recombines TRBV12-3 or TRBV12-4 with TRBJ1-1; 7 bases are shared with TRBD1. There are 13 residues in the CDR3. The CDR3 here is CASRTGVNTEAFF. The CDR3 nucleotides are TGTGCCAGCAGAACAGGGGTAAACACTGAAGCCTTCTTT.

This clonotype was seen at least ten times. V and J are TRBV7-9 and TRBJ1-5; tentative D call: TRBD1 (5 bases). The CDR3 sequence is 12 residues long. Germline V gene lookup returns CDR1 SEHNR and CDR2 FQNEAQ (reference sequence). V lost 5 bases, J lost 7 bases, and 9 bases lay in between. Here the CDR3 reads CASSNQGQPQHF. The CDR3 DNA reads as TGTGCCAGCAGCAATCAGGGACAGCCCCAGCATTTT.

Ten or more counts support this clonotype. This rearrangement joins TRBV7-2 to TRBJ2-4; D is unresolved. Per the germline V gene, CDR1 is SGHTA and CDR2 is FQGNSA. The V and J ends lost 8 bases and 0 bases respectively, with 8 bases between them. The length of the CDR3 is 13 residues. In nucleotides, the CDR3 is TGTGCCAGCTCCCCCCCAGCCAAAAACATTCAGTACTTC. Its protein product is CASSPPAKNIQYF.

The table lists this clonotype with a count of one. The rearrangement links TRBV30 to TRBJ2-2; possible D gene TRBD2, 6 bases. Germline V lookup: CDR1 GTSNPN, CDR2 SVGIG (reference sequence). The CDR3 covers 12 residues. Trimming cost V 3 bases and J 6 bases, with 8 bases left between them. CDR3 protein: CAWRRLAGELFF. The CDR3 DNA is TGTGCCTGGAGAAGACTAGCCGGGGAGCTGTTTTTT.